This T cell receptor (beta chain) was documented in a study of read filtering for tumor transcriptome and immune sequencing. Study background: Mean patient age was roughly 66 years, range roughly 40 to 85; 17 male, 11 to 15 female. R-ISS stage counts were eight or nine for I, roughly 15 for II, about 7 for III.

This clonotype was seen once. A much more abundant neighbour one base away suggests this may be a read error. The CDR3 totals 19 residues. Germline V CDR1 and CDR2: SGHAT, FQDESV (reference sequence). Molecular barcoded adaptors covering alpha/delta and beta/gamma chains were used on approximately 400 ng RNA. Each CDR3 protein gets one entry after TCRdb re-called the reads with MiXCR. The data show more than 35,000 distinct CDR3 sequences, about 11% seen once. This sequence originates from a donor over 35 with multiple myeloma. The chain combines TRBV11-1 with TRBJ2-3; 10 bases are shared with TRBD2. Input material: a population of CD138-negative cells sorted from bone marrow. CDR3 residues: CASSSTQRGGPTGADTPYF. The CDR3 DNA is TGTGCCAGCAGCTCCACCCAGCGGGGGGGCCCCACGGGCGCAGATACGCCGTATTTT.